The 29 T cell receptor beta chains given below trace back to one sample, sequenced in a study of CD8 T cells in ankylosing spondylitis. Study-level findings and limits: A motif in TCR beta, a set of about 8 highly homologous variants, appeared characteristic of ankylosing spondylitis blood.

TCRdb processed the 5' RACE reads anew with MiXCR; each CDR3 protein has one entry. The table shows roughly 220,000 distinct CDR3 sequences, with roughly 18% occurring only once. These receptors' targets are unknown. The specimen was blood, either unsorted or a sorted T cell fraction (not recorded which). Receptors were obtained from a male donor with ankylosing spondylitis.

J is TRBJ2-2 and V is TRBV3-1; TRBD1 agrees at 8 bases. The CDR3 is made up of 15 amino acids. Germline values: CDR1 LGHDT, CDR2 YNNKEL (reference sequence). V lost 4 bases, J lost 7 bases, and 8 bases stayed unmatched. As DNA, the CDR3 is TGTGCCAGCAGCCCCCGGGGACAGGCCTTCGGGGAGCTGTTTTTT. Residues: CASSPRGQAFGELFF.

Here the CDR3 DNA reads TGCGCCAGCAGCCAAGAAGAGGGATACTATGGCTACACCTTC. It encodes CASSQEEGYYGYTF. The chain recombines TRBV4-1 with TRBJ1-2; D remains unclear. The CDR3 contains 14 residues. Per the germline V gene, CDR1 is MGHRA and CDR2 is YSYEKL. Trimming left V 0 bases short and J 3 bases short, with 8 bases between.

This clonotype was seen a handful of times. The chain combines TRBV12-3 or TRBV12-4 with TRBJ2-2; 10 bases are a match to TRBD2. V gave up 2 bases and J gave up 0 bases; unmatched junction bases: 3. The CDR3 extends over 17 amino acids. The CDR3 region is CASSLRLAGANTGELFF. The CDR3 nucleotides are TGTGCCAGCAGTTTAAGGCTAGCGGGGGCGAACACCGGGGAGCTGTTTTTT.

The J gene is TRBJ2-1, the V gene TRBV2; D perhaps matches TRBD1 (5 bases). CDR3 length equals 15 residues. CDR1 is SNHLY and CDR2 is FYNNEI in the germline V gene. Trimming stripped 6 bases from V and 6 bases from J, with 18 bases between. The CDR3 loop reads CASRRPMGPGNEQFF. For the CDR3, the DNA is TGTGCCAGCAGGCGCCCAATGGGGCCAGGCAATGAGCAGTTCTTC.

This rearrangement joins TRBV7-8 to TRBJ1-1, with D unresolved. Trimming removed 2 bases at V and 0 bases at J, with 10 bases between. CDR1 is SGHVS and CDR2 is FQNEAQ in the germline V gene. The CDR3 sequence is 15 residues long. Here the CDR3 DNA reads TGTGCCAGCAGCTTAATCTACAGCATGAACACTGAAGCTTTCTTT. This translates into CASSLIYSMNTEAFF.

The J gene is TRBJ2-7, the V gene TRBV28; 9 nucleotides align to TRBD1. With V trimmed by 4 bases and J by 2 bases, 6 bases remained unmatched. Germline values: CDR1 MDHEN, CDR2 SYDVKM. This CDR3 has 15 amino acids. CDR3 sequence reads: CASSSPGQGPYEQYF. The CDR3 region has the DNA TGTGCCAGCAGTTCCCCAGGACAGGGGCCCTACGAGCAGTACTTC.

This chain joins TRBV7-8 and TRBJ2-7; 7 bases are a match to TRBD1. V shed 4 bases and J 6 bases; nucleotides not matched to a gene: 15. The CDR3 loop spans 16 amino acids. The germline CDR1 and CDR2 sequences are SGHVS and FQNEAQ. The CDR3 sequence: CASSSSVTGYGIEQYF. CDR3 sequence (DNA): TGTGCCAGCAGCTCTTCTGTGACAGGGTACGGAATCGAGCAGTACTTC.

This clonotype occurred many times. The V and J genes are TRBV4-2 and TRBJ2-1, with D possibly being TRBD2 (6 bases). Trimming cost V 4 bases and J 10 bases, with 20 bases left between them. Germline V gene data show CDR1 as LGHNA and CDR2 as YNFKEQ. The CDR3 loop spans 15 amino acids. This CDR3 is CASSLGGDSDEEQFF. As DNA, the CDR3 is TGTGCCAGCAGCCTCGGAGGGGATAGCGATGAGGAGCAGTTCTTC.

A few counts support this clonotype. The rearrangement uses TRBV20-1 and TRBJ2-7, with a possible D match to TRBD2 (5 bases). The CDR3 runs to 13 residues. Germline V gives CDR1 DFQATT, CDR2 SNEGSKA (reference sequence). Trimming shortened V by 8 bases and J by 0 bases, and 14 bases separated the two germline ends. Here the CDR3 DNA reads TGCAGTTGTCGGGGAAAGAACTCCTACGAGCAGTACTTC. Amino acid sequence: CSCRGKNSYEQYF.

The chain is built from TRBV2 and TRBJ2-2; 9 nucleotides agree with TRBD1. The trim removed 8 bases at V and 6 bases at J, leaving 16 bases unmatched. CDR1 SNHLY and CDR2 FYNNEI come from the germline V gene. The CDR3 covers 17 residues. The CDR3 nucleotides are TGTGCCAGCGGCTCAACCGGGACAGGGCATTTGTCCGGGGAGCTGTTTTTT. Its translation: CASGSTGTGHLSGELFF.

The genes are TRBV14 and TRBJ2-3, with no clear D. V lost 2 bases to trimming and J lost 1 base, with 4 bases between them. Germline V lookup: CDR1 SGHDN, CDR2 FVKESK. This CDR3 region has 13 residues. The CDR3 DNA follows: TGTGCCAGCAGCCAATACCGCACAGATACGCAGTATTTT. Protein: CASSQYRTDTQYF.

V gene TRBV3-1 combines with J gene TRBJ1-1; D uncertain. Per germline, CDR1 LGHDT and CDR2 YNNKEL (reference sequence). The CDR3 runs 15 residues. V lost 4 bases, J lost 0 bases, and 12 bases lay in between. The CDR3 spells CASSLSWSLNTEAFF. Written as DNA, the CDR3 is TGTGCCAGCAGCCTTTCCTGGAGCCTGAACACTGAAGCTTTCTTT.

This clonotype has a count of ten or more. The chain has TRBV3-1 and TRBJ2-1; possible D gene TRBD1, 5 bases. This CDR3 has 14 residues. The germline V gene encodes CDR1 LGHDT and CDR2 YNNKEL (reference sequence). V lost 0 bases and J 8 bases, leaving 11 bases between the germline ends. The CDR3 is CASSQDRWGDEQFF. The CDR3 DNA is TGTGCCAGCAGCCAAGATCGTTGGGGCGATGAGCAGTTCTTC.

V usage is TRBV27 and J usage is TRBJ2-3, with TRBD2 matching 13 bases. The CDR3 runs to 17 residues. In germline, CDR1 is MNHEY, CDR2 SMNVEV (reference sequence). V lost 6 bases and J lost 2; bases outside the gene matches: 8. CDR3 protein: CASSPLGTSGATDTQYF. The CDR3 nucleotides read TGTGCCAGCAGCCCCCTCGGGACTAGCGGGGCCACAGATACGCAGTATTTT.

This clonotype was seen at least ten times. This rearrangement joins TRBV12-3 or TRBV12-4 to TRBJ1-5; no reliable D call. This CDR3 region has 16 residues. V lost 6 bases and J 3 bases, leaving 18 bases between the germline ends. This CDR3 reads CASSTRLSLDNQPQHF. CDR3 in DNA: TGTGCCAGCAGCACCCGTTTATCGTTGGACAATCAGCCCCAGCATTTT.

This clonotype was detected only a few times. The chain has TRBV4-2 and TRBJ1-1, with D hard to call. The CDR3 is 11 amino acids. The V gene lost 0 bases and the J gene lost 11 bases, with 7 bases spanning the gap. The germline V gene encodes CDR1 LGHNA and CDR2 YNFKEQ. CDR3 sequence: CASSQERWAFF. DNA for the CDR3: TGTGCCAGCAGCCAAGAGAGATGGGCTTTCTTT.

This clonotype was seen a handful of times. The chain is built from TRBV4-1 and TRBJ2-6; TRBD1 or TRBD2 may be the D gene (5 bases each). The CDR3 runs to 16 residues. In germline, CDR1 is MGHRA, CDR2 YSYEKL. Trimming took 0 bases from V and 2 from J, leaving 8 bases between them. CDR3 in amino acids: CASSQDVGAGANVLTF. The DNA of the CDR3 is TGCGCCAGCAGCCAAGATGTGGGGGCTGGGGCCAACGTCCTGACTTTC.

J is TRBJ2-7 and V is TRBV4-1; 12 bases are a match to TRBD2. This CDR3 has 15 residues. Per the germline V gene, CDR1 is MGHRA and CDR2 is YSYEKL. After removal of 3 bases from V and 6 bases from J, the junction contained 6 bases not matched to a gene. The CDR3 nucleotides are TGCGCCAGCAGCCACCCCCCTAGCGGGGGGGGCGAGCAGTACTTC. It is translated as CASSHPPSGGGEQYF.

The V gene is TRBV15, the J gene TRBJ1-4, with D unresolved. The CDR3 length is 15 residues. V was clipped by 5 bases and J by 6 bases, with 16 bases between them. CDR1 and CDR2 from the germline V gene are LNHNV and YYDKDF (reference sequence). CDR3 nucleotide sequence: TGTGCCACCAGCCCGATAGGGCCCCGGGATGAAAAACTGTTTTTT. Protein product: CATSPIGPRDEKLFF.

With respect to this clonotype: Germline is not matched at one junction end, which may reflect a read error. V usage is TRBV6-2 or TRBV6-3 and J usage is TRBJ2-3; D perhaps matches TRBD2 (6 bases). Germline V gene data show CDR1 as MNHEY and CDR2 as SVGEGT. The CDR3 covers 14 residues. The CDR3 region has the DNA TGTGCCAGCAGTCCAAGTAGCGGTACAGGTACGCAGTATTTT. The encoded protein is CASSPSSGTGTQYF.

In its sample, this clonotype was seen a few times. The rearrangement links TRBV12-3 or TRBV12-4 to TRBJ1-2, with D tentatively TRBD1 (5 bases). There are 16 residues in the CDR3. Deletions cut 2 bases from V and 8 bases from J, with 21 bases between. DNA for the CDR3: TGTGCCAGCAGTTTATGGGGGACGGCCTATAATGGGGGCTACACCTTC. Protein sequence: CASSLWGTAYNGGYTF.

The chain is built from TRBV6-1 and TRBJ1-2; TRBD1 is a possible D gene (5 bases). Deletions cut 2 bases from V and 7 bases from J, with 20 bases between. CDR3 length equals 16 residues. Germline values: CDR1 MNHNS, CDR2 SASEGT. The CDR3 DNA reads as TGTGCCAGCAGTGAATCGGGGCCCGGGTCTCCTATTGGCTACACCTTC. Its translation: CASSESGPGSPIGYTF.

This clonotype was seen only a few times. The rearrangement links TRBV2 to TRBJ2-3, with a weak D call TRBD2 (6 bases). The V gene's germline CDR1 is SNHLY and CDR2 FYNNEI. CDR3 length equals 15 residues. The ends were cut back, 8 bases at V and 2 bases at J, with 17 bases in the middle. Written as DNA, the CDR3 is TGTGCCAGCCTCGCTTCTAGCGCCTACACAGATACGCAGTATTTT. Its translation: CASLASSAYTDTQYF.

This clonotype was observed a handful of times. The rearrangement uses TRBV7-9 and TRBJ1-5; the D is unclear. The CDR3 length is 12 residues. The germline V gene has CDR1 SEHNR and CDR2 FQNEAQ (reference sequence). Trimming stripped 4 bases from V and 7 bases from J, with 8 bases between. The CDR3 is CASSSLEQPQHF. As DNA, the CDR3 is TGTGCCAGCAGCTCCTTAGAGCAGCCCCAGCATTTT.

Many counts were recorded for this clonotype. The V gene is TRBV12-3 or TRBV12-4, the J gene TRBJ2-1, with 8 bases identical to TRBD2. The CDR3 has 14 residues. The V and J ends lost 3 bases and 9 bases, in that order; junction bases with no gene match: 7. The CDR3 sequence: CASSFWRGAVEQFF. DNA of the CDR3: TGTGCCAGCAGTTTTTGGCGGGGGGCCGTTGAGCAGTTCTTC.

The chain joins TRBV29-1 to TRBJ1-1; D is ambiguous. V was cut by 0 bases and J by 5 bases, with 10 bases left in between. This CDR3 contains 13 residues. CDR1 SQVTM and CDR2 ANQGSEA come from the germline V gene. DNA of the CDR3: TGCAGCGTTGAAGATCTTTTGGAGACTGAAGCTTTCTTT. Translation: CSVEDLLETEAFF.

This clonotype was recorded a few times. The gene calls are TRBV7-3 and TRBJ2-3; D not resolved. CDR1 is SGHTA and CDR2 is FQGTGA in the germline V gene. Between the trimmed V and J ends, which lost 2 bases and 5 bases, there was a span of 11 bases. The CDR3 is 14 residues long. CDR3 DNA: TGTGCCAGCAGCTTAGGTCTCAAAAAAGATACGCAGTATTTT. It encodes CASSLGLKKDTQYF.

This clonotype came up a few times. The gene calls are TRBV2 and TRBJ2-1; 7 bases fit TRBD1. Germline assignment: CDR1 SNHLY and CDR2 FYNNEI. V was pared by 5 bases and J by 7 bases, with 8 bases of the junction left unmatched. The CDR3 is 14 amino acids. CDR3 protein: CASSTGDVGNEQFF. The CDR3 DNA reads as TGTGCCAGCAGTACAGGGGATGTGGGGAATGAGCAGTTCTTC.

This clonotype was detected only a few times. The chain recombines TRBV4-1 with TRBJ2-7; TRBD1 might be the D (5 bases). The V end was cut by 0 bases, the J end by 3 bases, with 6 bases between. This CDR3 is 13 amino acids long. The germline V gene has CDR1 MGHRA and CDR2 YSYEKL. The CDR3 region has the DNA TGCGCCAGCAGCCAAGATCAGGGCTACGAGCAGTACTTC. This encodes CASSQDQGYEQYF.